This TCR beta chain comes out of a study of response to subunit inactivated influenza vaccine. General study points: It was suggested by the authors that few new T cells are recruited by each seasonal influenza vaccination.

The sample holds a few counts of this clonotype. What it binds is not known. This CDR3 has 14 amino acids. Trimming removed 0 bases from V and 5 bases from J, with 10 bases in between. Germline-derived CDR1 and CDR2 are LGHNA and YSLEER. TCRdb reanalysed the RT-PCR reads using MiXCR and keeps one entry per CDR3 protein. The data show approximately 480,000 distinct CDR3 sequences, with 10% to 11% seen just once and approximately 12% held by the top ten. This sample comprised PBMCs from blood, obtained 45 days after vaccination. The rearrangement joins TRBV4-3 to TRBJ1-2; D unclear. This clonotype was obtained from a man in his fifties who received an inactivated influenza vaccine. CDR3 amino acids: CASSQEKGPYGYTF. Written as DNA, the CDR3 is TGCGCCAGCAGCCAAGAAAAGGGTCCTTATGGCTACACCTTC.